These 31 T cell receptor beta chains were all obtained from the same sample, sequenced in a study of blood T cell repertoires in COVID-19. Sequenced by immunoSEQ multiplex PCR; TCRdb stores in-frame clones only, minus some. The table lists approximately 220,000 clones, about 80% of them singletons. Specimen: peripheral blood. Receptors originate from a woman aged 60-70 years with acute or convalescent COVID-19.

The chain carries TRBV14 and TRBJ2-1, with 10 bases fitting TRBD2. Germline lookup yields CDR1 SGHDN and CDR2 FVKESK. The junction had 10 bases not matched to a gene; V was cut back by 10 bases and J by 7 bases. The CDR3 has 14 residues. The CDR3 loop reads CATSGQRGGNEQFF. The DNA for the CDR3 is TGTGCCACAAGCGGCCAGCGGGGGGGGAATGAGCAGTTCTTC.

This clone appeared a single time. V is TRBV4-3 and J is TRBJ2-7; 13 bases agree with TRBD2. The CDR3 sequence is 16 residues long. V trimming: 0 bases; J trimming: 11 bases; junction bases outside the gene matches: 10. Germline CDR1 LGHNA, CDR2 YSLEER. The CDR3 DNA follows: TGCGCCAGCAGCCAAGATCTCGGACTAGCGGGGGAGACGAAGTACTTC. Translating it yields CASSQDLGLAGETKYF.

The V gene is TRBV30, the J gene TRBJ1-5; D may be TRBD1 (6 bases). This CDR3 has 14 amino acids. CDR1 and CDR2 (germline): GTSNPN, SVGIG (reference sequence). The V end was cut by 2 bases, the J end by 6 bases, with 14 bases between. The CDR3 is CAWSMGAFIQPQHF. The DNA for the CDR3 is TGTGCCTGGAGTATGGGGGCCTTCATTCAGCCCCAGCATTTT.

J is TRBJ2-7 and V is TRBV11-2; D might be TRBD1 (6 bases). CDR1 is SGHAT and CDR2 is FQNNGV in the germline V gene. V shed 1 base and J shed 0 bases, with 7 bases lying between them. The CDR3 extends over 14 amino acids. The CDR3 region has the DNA TGTGCCAGCAGCTTAGTGGGGGCCTCCTACGAGCAGTACTTC. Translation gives CASSLVGASYEQYF.

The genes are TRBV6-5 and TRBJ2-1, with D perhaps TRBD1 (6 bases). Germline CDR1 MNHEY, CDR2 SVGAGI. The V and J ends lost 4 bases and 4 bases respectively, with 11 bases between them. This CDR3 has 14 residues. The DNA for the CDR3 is TGTGCCAGCAGTTCCGTAGGGGGTTACAATGAGCAGTTCTTC. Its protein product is CASSSVGGYNEQFF.

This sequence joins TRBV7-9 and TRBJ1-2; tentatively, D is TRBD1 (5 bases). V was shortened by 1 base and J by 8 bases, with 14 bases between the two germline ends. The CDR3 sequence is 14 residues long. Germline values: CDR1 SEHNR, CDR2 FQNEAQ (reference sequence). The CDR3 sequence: CASSLGAGLKGYTF. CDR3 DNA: TGTGCCAGCAGCTTAGGGGCAGGGCTTAAGGGCTACACCTTC.

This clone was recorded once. The CDR3, as DNA: TGTGCCAGCAGCTTAGGTGGGACAGAAGAGACCCAGTACTTC. It yields the protein CASSLGGTEETQYF. V and J are TRBV11-3 and TRBJ2-5, with 7 positions matching TRBD1. CDR1 and CDR2 from the germline V gene are SGHNT and YENEEA. The CDR3 spans 14 residues. Losses at the gene ends were 1 base for V and 3 bases for J; bases not matched to a gene: 2.

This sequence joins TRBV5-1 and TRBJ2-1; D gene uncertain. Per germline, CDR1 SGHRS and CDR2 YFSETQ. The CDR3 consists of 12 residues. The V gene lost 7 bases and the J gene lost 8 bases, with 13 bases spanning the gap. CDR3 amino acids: CASALNYDEQFF. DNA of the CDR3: TGCGCCAGCGCGCTAAACTATGATGAGCAGTTCTTC. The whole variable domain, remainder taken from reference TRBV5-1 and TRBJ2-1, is KAGVTQTPRYLIKTRGQQVTLSCSPISGHRSVSWYQQTPGQGLQFLFEYFSETQRNKGNFPGRFSGRQFSNSRSEMNVSTLELGDSALYLCASALNYDEQFFGPGTRLTVL.

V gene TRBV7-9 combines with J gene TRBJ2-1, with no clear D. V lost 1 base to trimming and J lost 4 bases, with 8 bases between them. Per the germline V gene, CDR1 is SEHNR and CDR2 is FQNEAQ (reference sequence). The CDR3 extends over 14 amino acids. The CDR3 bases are TGTGCCAGCAGCTTAGTAGCAGCATACAATGAGCAGTTCTTC. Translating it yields CASSLVAAYNEQFF. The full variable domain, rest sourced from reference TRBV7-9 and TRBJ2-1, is DTGVSQNPRHKITKRGQNVTFRCDPISEHNRLYWYRQTLGQGPEFLTYFQNEAQLEKSRLLSDRFSAERPKGSFSTLEIQRTEQGDSAMYLCASSLVAAYNEQFFGPGTRLTVL.

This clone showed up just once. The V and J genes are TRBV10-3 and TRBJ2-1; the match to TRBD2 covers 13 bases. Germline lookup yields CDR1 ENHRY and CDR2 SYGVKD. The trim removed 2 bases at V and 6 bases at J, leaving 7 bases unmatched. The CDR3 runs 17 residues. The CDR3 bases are TGTGCCATCAGTGAGACCCGGACTAGCGGGGGTGTCAATGAGCAGTTCTTC. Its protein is CAISETRTSGGVNEQFF.

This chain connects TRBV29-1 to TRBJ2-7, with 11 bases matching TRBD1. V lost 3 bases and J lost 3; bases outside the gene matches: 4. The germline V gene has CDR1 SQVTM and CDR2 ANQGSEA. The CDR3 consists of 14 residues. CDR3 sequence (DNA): TGCAGCGTTGAGGAAGGGACAGGGGGCTACGAGCAGTACTTC. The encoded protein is CSVEEGTGGYEQYF.

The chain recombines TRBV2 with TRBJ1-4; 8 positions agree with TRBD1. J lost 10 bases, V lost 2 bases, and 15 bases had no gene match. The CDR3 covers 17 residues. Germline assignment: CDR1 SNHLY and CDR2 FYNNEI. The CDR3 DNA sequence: TGTGCCAGCAGTGAAAAAGATTCGTGGCAGGGGGCGGGAAAACTGTTTTTT. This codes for CASSEKDSWQGAGKLFF.

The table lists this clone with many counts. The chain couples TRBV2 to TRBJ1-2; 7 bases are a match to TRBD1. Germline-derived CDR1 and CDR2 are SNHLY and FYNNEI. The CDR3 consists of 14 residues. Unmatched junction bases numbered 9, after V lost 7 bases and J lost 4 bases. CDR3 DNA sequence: TGTGCCAGCACTAAAGTGACAGGGACCTATGGCTACACCTTC. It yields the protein CASTKVTGTYGYTF.

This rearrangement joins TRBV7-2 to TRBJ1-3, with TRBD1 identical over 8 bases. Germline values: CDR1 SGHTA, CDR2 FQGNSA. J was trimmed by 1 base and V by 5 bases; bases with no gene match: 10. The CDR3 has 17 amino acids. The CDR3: CASSPGTGPLSGNTIYF. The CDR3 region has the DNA TGTGCCAGCAGCCCCGGGACAGGACCTTTGTCTGGAAACACCATATATTTT.

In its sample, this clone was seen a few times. Written as DNA, the CDR3 is TGCGCCAGCAGCCAAGATGAAAGGGGATCGCGAGCTTTCTTT. Translating it yields CASSQDERGSRAFF. The chain recombines TRBV4-1 with TRBJ1-1, with a possible D match to TRBD1 (5 bases). Germline V gene sequence: CDR1 MGHRA, CDR2 YSYEKL. Trimming left V 0 bases short and J 10 bases short, with 15 bases between. CDR3 length: 14 residues.

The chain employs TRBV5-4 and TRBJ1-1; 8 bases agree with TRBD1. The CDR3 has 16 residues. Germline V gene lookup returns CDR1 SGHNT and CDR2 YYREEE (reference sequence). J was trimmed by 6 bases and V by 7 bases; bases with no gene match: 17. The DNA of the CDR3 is TGTGCCAGCCGAACCTCGGACAGGGTTTCTAAGCCTGAAGCTTTCTTT. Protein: CASRTSDRVSKPEAFF. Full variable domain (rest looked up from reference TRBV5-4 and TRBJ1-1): ETGVTQSPTHLIKTRGQQVTLRCSSQSGHNTVSWYQQALGQGPQFIFQYYREEENGRGNFPPRFSGLQFPNYSSELNVNALELDDSALYLCASRTSDRVSKPEAFFGQGTRLTVV.

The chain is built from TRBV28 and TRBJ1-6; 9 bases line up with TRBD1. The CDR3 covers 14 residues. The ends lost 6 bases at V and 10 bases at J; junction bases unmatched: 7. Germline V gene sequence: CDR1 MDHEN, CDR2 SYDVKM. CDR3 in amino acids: CASRGGQGGSPLHF. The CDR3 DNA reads TGTGCCAGCAGGGGGGGACAGGGTGGATCACCCCTCCACTTT.

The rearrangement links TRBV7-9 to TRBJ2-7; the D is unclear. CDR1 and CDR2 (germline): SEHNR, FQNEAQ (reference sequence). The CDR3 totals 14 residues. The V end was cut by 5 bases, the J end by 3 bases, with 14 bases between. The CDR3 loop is CASSPSSASYEQYF. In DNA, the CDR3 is TGTGCCAGCAGCCCCTCCTCAGCTAGCTACGAGCAGTACTTC.

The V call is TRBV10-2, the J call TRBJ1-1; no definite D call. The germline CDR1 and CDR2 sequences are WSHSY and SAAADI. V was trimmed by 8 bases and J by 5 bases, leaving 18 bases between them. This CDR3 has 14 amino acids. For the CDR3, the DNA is TGCGCCAGCCGTAATAATGTTGCCGGGACTGAAGCTTTCTTT. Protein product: CASRNNVAGTEAFF.

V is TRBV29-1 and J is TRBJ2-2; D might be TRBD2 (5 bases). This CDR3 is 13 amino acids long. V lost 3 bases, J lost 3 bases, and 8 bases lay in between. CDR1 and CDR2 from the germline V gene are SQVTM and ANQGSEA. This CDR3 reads CSVERGYTGELFF. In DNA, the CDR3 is TGCAGCGTTGAGAGAGGGTACACCGGGGAGCTGTTTTTT.

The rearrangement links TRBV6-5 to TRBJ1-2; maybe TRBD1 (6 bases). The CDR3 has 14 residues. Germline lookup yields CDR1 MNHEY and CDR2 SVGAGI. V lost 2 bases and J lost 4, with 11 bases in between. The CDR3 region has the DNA TGTGCCAGCAGTTACGGGGGCCCCGGCTATGGCTACACCTTC. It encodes CASSYGGPGYGYTF.

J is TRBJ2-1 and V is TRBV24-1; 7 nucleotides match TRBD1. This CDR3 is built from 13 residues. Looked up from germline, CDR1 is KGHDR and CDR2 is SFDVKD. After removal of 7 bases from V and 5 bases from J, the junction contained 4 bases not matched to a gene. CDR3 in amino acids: CATRRTGDNEQFF. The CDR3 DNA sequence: TGTGCCACCAGGAGGACAGGAGACAATGAGCAGTTCTTC.

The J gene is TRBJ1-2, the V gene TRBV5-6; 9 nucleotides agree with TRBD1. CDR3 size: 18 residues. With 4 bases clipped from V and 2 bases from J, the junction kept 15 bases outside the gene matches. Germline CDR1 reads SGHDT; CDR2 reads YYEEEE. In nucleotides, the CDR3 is TGTGCCAGCAGCAAACGGGGACAGGGCTTGAATATAAACTATGGCTACACCTTC. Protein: CASSKRGQGLNINYGYTF.

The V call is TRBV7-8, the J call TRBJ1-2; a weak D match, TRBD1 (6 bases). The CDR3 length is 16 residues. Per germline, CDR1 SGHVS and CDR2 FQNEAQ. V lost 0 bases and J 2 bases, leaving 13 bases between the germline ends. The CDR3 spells CASSLAKGRGNYGYTF. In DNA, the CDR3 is TGTGCCAGCAGCTTAGCGAAGGGCAGGGGCAACTATGGCTACACCTTC.

CDR3 in DNA: TGCAGTGCTGAGAGGACAGATACGCAGTATTTT. Its translation is CSAERTDTQYF. This rearrangement joins TRBV20-1 to TRBJ2-3; D gene ambiguous. The CDR3 loop spans 11 amino acids. Germline V gene data show CDR1 as DFQATT and CDR2 as SNEGSKA (reference sequence). Trimming removed 5 bases from V and 3 bases from J, with 6 bases in between.

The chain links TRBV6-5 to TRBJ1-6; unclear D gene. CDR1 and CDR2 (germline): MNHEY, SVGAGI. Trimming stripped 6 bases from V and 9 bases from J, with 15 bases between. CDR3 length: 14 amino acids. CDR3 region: CASRAEERSSPLHF. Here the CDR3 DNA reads TGTGCCAGCAGAGCGGAGGAGCGGAGTTCACCCCTCCACTTT.

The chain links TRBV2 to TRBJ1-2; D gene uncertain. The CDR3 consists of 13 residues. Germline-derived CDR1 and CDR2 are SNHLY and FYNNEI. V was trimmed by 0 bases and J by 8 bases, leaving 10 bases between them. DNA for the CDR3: TGTGCCAGCAGTGAAGCGCCCGGGAACGGCTACACCTTC. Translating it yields CASSEAPGNGYTF.

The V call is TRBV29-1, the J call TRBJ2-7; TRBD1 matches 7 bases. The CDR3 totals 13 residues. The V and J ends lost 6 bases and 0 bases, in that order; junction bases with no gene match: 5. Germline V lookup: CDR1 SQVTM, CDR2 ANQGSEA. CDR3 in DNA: TGCAGCGTGAACAGGGGTAGCTCCTACGAGCAGTACTTC. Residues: CSVNRGSSYEQYF.

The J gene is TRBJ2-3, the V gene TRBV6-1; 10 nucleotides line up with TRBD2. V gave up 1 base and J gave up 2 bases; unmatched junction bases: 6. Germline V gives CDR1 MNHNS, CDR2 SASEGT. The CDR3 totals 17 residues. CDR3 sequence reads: CASSEVLAGANTDTQYF. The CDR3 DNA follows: TGTGCCAGCAGTGAAGTCCTAGCGGGGGCTAACACAGATACGCAGTATTTT.

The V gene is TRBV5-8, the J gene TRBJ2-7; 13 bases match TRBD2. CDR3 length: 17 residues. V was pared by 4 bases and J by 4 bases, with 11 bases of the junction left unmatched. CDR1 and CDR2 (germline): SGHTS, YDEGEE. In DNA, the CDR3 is TGTGCCAGCAGCCCCACTAGCGGGGGGGCGTCGGTGTACGAGCAGTACTTC. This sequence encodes CASSPTSGGASVYEQYF.

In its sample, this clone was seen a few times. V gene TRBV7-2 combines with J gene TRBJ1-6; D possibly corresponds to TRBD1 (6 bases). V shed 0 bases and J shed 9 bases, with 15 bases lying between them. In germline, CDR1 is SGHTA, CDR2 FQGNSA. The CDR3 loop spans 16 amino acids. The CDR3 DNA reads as TGTGCCAGCAGCTTAGCGGGAACAGGGAACGGTTCACCCCTCCACTTT. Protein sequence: CASSLAGTGNGSPLHF.